This TCR beta chain was captured in a study of CD8 T cells in ankylosing spondylitis. General study findings and limits: Relatively scarce in peripheral blood, disease-linked clones were CD8+.

This clonotype was seen a handful of times. What it binds is unknown. TCRdb independently ran MiXCR on the 5' RACE reads; one entry per CDR3 protein. The sample has some 140,000 distinct CDR3 sequences; roughly 8.4% are singletons. The CDR3 totals 13 residues. V was shortened by 0 bases and J by 7 bases, with 4 bases between the two germline ends. CDR1 and CDR2 from the germline V gene are MNHEY and SVGAGI. The sample taken for sequencing was synovial fluid, either unsorted or a sorted T cell fraction (not recorded which). This TCR was sampled from a male donor with ankylosing spondylitis. The chain recombines TRBV6-5 with TRBJ1-6; no firm D call. CDR3 in DNA: TGTGCCAGCAGTTACTCGTCGAATTCACCCCTCCACTTT. It yields the protein CASSYSSNSPLHF.